This TCR beta chain was identified in a study of OX40 agonist ivuxolimab in advanced cancers. Researchers took blood at baseline, on cycle 4 day 1, and on cycle 7 day 1. The protocol was immunoSEQ multiplex PCR, while the TCRdb copy is restricted to in-frame clones and leaves out a portion. The table includes around 40,000 clones, about 83% detected once. V shed 1 base, J shed 4 bases, and the junction held 8 bases outside the gene matches. This CDR3 region has 16 residues. Germline CDR1 SGHAT, CDR2 FQNNGV. The sequencing here drew on CD4+ or CD8+ T cells sorted from blood, taken in a trial of the OX40 agonist ivuxolimab. The TCR comes from an adult with an advanced solid tumor such as melanoma, head and neck, liver or kidney cancer. This chain connects TRBV11-2 to TRBJ2-7, with 9 positions matching TRBD2. Here the CDR3 DNA reads TGTGCCAGCAGCTTAGCTCCAGCGGGGGGATCGTACGAGCAGTACTTC. Its translation: CASSLAPAGGSYEQYF.